This T cell receptor beta chain is from a study of T cells after yellow fever vaccination. With V trimmed by 4 bases and J by 5 bases, 1 base remained unmatched. This CDR3 contains 13 residues. TCRdb re-analysed the 5' RACE reads in MiXCR, keeping a single row per CDR3 protein. Here the sample spans approximately 170,000 distinct CDR3 sequences, about 10% being singletons. The receptor was isolated from a young man who received the YFV17D yellow fever vaccine. This specimen was CD8+ T cells sorted from PBMCs, taken 15 days after the yellow fever booster vaccination. The V gene is TRBV12-3 or TRBV12-4, the J gene TRBJ2-1; 8 bases line up with TRBD1. CDR3 region: CASSSTGDNEQFF. CDR3 nucleotides: TGTGCCAGCAGTTCGACAGGGGACAATGAGCAGTTCTTC.